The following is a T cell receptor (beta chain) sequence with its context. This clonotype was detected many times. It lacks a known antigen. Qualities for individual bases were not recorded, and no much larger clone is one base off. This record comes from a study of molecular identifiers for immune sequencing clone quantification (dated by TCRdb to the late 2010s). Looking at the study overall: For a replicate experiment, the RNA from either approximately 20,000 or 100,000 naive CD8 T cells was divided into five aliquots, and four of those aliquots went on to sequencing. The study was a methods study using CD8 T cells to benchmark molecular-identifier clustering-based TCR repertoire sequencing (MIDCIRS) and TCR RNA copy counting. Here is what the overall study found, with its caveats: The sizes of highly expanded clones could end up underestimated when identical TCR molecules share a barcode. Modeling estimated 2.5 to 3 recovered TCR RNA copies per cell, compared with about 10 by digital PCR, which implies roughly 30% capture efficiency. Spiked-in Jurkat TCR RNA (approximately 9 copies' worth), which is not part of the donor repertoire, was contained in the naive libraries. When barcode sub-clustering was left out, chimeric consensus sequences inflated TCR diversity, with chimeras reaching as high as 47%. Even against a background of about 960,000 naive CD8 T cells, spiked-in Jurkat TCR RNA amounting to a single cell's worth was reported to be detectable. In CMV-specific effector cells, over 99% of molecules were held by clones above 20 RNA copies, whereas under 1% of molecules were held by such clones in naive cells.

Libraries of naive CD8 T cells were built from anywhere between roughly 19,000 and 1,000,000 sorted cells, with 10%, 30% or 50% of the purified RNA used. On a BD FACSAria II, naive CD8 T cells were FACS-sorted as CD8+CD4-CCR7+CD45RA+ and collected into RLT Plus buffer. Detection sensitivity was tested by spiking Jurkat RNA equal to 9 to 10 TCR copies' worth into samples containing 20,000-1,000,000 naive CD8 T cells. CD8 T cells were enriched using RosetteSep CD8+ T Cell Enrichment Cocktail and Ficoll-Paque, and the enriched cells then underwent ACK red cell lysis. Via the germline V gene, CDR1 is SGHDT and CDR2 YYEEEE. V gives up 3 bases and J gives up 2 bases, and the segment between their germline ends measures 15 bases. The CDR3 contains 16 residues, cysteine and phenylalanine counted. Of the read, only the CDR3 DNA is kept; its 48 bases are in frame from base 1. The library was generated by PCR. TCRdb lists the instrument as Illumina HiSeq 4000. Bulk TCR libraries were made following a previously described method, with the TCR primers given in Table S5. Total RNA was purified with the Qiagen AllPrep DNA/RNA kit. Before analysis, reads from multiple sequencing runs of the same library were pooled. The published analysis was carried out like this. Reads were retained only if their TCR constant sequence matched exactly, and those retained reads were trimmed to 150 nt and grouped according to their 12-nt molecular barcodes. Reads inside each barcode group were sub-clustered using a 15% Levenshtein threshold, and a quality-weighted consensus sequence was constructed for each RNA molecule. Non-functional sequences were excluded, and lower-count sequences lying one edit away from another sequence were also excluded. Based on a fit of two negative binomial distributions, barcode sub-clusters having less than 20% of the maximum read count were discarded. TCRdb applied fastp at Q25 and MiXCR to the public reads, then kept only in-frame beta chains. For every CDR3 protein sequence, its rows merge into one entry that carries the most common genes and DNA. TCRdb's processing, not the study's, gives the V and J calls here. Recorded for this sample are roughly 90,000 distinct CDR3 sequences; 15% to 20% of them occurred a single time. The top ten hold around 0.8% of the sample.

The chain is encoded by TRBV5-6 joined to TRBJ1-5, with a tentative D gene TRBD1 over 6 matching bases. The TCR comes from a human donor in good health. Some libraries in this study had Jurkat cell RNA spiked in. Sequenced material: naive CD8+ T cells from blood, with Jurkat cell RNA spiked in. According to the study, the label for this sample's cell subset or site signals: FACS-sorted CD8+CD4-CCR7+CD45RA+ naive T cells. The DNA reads TGTGCCAGCAGCTCATACAGGGAATTCGGCAATCAGCCCCAGCATTTT. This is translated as CASSSYREFGNQPQHF.